What follows are 12 T cell receptor beta chains derived from one specimen sequenced in a study of blood T cell repertoires in COVID-19 (dated by TCRdb to 2018 to 2020). To prepare the library, the immunoSEQ multiplex PCR assay was applied. This immuneACCESS table, as held by TCRdb, lists in-frame sequences with V and J called but not all clones. Of the missing ones, under half trace to an unresolved V gene in checked studies; the others have no known cause. Here the sample has about 100,000 clones; 88% occur a single time. In total, the top ten clones hold over 2% of the sample. The material sequenced was peripheral blood. These receptors originate from a human donor in a cohort sampled during active COVID-19.

A remark on this clone: Other DNA sequences in the same sample also yield this CDR3. The chain couples TRBV10-3 to TRBJ2-5; D possibly corresponds to TRBD1 (6 bases). Germline V gives CDR1 ENHRY, CDR2 SYGVKD. V was trimmed by 6 bases and J by 3 bases, leaving 8 bases between them. The length of the CDR3 is 12 residues. The CDR3 region has the DNA TGTGCCATCAGCCGACAGGAAGAGACCCAGTACTTC. Its protein is CAISRQEETQYF.

This clone was counted once. This chain links TRBV4-1 with TRBJ1-2; D may be TRBD1 (6 bases). Germline V lookup: CDR1 MGHRA, CDR2 YSYEKL. This CDR3 has 15 amino acids. Trimming stripped 4 bases from V and 1 base from J, with 13 bases between. The CDR3 nucleotides are TGCGCCAGCAGCCCTGCTGGACAGCTTAACTATGGCTACACCTTC. Amino acid sequence: CASSPAGQLNYGYTF.

This sequence joins TRBV6-1 and TRBJ2-3, with D perhaps matching TRBD2 (5 bases). This CDR3 contains 21 residues. Deletions cut 0 bases from V and 6 bases from J, with 31 bases between. Per germline, CDR1 MNHNS and CDR2 SASEGT. The CDR3 coding sequence is TGTGCCAGCAGTGAAGCGTGGGTAAGCGGCCCACCCCAATCCCCACAGGATACGCAGTATTTT. Translating gives CASSEAWVSGPPQSPQDTQYF.

The genes are TRBV28 and TRBJ1-3; TRBD1 aligns across 7 bases. This CDR3 contains 15 residues. Germline V gene data show CDR1 as MDHEN and CDR2 as SYDVKM. V lost 8 bases and J lost 0; bases outside the gene matches: 7. CDR3 residues: CASSWTGRSGNTIYF. The CDR3 nucleotides read TGTGCCAGCTCCTGGACAGGCCGCTCTGGAAACACCATATATTTT.

V usage is TRBV15 and J usage is TRBJ1-1, with unresolved D. Germline CDR1 LNHNV, CDR2 YYDKDF (reference sequence). The V end lost 6 bases, the J end lost 4 bases, and 24 bases lay between the germline ends. The CDR3 spans 17 residues. CDR3 loop: CATSSRTAYLRSTEAFF. Written as DNA, the CDR3 is TGTGCCACCAGTTCTCGGACTGCTTACCTTCGAAGCACTGAAGCTTTCTTT.

The chain recombines TRBV9 with TRBJ2-1, with D tentatively TRBD2 (5 bases). The V end lost 0 bases, the J end lost 6 bases, and 13 bases lay between the germline ends. This CDR3 has 15 amino acids. Germline V gene sequence: CDR1 SGDLS, CDR2 YYNGEE. The CDR3 DNA is TGTGCCAGCAGCGTAGGGAACGGGATTTTCAATGAGCAGTTCTTC. This sequence encodes CASSVGNGIFNEQFF.

V is TRBV2 and J is TRBJ1-2; maybe TRBD1 (6 bases). Trimming pared 7 bases from V and 13 bases from J, leaving 22 bases between. The CDR3 consists of 13 residues. CDR1 is SNHLY, CDR2 FYNNEI, per germline. CDR3 DNA sequence: TGTGCCAGCACATGGACAGAGACCGGCCCCCCCACCTTC. Translation gives CASTWTETGPPTF. The full variable domain, in which reference TRBV2 and TRBJ1-2 provide the parts outside the CDR3, is EPEVTQTPSHQVTQMGQEVILRCVPISNHLYFYWYRQILGQKVEFLVSFYNNEISEKSEIFDDQFSVERPDGSNFTLKIRSTKLEDSAMYFCASTWTETGPPTFGSGTRLTVV.

The table lists this clone with a count of one. Its ends do not fully match the called genes, so a read error is possible. The chain employs TRBV6-5 and TRBJ1-1; D gene unclear. The CDR3 is 14 residues long. CDR1 and CDR2 from the germline V gene are MNHEY and SVGAGI. The CDR3 DNA reads as TGTGCCAGCAGTTACGAGTACCTGAACCCTGAAGCTTTCTTT. Its protein product is CASSYEYLNPEAFF.

For this clone: The junction shows a germline mismatch at one end, possibly a read error. V gene TRBV7-7 combines with J gene TRBJ2-7; 8 positions agree with TRBD1. The CDR3 covers 15 residues. Per germline, CDR1 SSHAT and CDR2 FNYEAQ (reference sequence). CDR3 sequence (DNA): TGTGCTAGCAGCAACAGCGCAGGGGGCGACTACGAGCAGTACTTC. It codes for CASSNSAGGDYEQYF.

This clone was seen only once. The V call is TRBV24-1, the J call TRBJ1-2; D gene unclear. Germline V gene data show CDR1 as KGHDR and CDR2 as SFDVKD. V was clipped by 4 bases and J by 1 base, with 15 bases between them. The CDR3 spans 16 residues. CDR3 in amino acids: CATSDHKSTRNYGYTF. DNA of the CDR3: TGTGCCACCAGTGACCATAAATCGACACGTAACTATGGCTACACCTTC.

This clone was recorded once. V and J are TRBV24-1 and TRBJ2-3, with TRBD2 as a possible D gene (5 bases). Looked up from germline, CDR1 is KGHDR and CDR2 is SFDVKD. The CDR3 length is 15 residues. V lost 0 bases and J lost 3, with 9 bases in between. The CDR3 DNA follows: TGTGCCACCAGTGATTTGGGCCTAGCAACAGATACGCAGTATTTT. Encoded protein: CATSDLGLATDTQYF.

J is TRBJ1-1 and V is TRBV2, with D uncertain. Trimming removed 3 bases at V and 1 base at J, with 9 bases between. Germline assignment: CDR1 SNHLY and CDR2 FYNNEI. The CDR3 sequence is 14 residues long. CDR3: CASSDVFSNTEAFF. The CDR3 DNA reads TGTGCCAGCAGTGACGTCTTTTCGAACACTGAAGCTTTCTTT. Complete variable domain (other parts from reference TRBV2 and TRBJ1-1): EPEVTQTPSHQVTQMGQEVILRCVPISNHLYFYWYRQILGQKVEFLVSFYNNEISEKSEIFDDQFSVERPDGSNFTLKIRSTKLEDSAMYFCASSDVFSNTEAFFGQGTRLTVV.